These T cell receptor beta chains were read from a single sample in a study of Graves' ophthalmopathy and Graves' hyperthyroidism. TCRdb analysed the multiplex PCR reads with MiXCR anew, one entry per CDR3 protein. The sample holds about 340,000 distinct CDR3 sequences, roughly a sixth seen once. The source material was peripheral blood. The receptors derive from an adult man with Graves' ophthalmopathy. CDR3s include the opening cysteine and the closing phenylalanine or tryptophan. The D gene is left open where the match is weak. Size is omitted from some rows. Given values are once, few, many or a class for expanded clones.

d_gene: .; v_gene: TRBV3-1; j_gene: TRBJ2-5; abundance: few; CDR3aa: CASSRTLDYQETQYF; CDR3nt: TGTGCCAGCAGCCGAACACTGGACTATCAAGAGACCCAGTACTTC
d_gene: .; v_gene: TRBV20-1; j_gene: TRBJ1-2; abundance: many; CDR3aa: CSASISTGNYNYGYTF; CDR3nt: TGCAGTGCTAGCATTAGTACAGGGAATTATAACTATGGCTACACCTTC
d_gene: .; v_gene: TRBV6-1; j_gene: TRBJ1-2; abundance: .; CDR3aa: CASHMTGANYGYTF; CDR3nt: TGTGCCAGCCATATGACAGGCGCTAACTATGGCTACACCTTC
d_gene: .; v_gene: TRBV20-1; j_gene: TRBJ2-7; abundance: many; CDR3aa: CSATPPGRSYEQYF; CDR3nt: TGCAGTGCTACCCCTCCCGGCAGATCCTACGAGCAGTACTTC
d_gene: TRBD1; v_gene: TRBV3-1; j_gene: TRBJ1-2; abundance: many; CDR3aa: CASSQTGQYGYTF; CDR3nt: TGTGCCAGCAGCCAGACGGGACAGTATGGCTACACCTTC
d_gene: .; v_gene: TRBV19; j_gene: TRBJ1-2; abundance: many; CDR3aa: CASSIARQHYGYTF; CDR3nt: TGTGCCAGTAGTATCGCTCGCCAGCACTATGGCTACACCTTC
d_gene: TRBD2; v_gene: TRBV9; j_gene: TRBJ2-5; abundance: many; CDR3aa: CASSVTSGYQETQYF; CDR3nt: TGTGCCAGCAGCGTTACTAGCGGGTATCAAGAGACCCAGTACTTC
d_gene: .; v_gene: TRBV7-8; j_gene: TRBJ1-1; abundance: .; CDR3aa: CASSLILMNTEAFF; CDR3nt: TGTGCCAGCAGCCTGATTCTTATGAACACTGAAGCTTTCTTT
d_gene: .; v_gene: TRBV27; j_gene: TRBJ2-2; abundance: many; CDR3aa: CASKAAGGTGELFF; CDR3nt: TGTGCCAGCAAGGCGGCGGGCGGCACCGGGGAGCTGTTTTTT
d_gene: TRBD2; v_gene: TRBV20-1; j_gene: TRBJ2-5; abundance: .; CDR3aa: CSALGGRIRETQYF; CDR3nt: TGCAGTGCCCTGGGGGGGAGGATCCGAGAGACCCAGTACTTC
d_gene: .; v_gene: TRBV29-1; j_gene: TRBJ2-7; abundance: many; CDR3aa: CSVEIHRDIFYEQYF; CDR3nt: TGCAGCGTTGAGATACACCGGGACATTTTCTATGAGCAGTACTTC
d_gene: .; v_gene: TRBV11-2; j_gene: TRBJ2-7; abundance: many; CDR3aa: CASSSGRSYEQYF; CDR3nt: TGTGCCAGCAGCTCCGGCCGCTCCTACGAGCAGTACTTC
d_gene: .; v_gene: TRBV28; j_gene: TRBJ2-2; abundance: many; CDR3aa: CASSLAGSNTGELFF; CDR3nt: TGTGCCAGCAGTTTAGCGGGGTCGAACACCGGGGAGCTGTTTTTT
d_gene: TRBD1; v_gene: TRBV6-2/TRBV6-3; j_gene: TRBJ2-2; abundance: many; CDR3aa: CASSNPLTGANTGELFF; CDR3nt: TGTGCCAGCAGTAACCCCCTGACAGGGGCCAACACCGGGGAGCTGTTTTTT
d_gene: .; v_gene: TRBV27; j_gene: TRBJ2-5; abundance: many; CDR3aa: CASSINSWAGRETQYF; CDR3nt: TGTGCCAGCAGTATAAACAGCTGGGCAGGCAGGGAGACCCAGTACTTC
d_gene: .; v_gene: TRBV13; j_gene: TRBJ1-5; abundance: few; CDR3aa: CASSRSNGLPLYSNQPQHF; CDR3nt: TGTGCCAGCAGCCGATCGAACGGGCTCCCTCTTTATAGCAATCAGCCCCAGCATTTT
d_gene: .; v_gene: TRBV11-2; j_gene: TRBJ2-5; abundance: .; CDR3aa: CASSASDRQQETQYF; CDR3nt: TGTGCCAGCAGCGCGAGCGACAGACAGCAAGAGACCCAGTACTTC
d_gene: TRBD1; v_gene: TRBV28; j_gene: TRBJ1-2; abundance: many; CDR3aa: CASSPPQGAGGYTF; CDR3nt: TGTGCCAGCAGTCCACCACAGGGGGCCGGGGGCTACACCTTC
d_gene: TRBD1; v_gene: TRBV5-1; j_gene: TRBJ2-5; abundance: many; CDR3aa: CASRSGQVQETQYF; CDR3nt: TGCGCCAGCAGATCCGGACAGGTACAAGAGACCCAGTACTTC
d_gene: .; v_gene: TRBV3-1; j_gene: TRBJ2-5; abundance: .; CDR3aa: CASSQAPWVETQYF; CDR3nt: TGTGCCAGCAGCCAAGCTCCTTGGGTGGAGACCCAGTACTTC
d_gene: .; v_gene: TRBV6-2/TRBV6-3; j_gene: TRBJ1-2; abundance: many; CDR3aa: CASSYSRFSIGSLPGYTF; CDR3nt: TGTGCCAGCAGTTACTCTCGGTTTAGTATCGGTAGTCTACCCGGCTACACCTTC
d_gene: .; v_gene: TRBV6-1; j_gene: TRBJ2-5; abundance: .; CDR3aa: CASSEGWTAQETQYF; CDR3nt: TGTGCCAGCAGTGAAGGGTGGACAGCGCAAGAGACCCAGTACTTC
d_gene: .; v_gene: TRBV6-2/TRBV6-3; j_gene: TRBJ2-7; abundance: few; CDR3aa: CASGQGLYEQYF; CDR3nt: TGTGCCAGCGGGCAGGGCCTCTACGAGCAGTACTTC
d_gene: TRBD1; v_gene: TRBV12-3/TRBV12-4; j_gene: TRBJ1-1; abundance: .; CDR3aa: CASSLRQGSYTEAFF; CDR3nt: TGTGCCAGCAGCCTTCGACAGGGTTCGTACACTGAAGCTTTCTTT
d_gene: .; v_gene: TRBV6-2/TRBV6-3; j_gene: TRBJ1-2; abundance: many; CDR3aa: CASRPWREDYGYTF; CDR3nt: TGTGCCAGCAGGCCGTGGAGGGAGGACTATGGCTACACCTTC
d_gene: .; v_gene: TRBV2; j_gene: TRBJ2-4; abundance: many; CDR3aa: CASSPQGWERNIQYF; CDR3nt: TGTGCCAGCAGTCCACAGGGATGGGAGAGAAACATTCAGTACTTC
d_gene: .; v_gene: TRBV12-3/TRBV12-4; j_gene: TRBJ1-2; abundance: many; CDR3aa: CASKASAGPGYGYTF; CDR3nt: TGTGCCAGCAAAGCTAGCGCAGGGCCAGGCTATGGCTACACCTTC
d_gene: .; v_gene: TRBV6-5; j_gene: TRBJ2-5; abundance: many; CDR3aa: CASSYSRTQYF; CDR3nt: TGTGCCAGCAGTTACTCGAGGACCCAGTACTTC
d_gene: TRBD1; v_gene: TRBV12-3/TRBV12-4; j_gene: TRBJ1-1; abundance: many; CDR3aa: CASSFQAGTGKTEAFF; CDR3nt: TGTGCCAGCAGTTTTCAGGCCGGGACAGGGAAAACTGAAGCTTTCTTT
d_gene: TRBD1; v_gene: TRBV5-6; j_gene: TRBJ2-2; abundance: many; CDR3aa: CASSWRGTGGTGELFF; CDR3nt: TGTGCCAGCAGCTGGCGGGGGACAGGGGGCACCGGGGAGCTGTTTTTT
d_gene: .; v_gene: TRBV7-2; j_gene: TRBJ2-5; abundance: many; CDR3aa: CASSLNWGTQYF; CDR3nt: TGTGCCAGCAGCTTAAACTGGGGGACCCAGTACTTC
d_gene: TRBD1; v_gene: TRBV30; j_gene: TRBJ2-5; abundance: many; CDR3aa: CAWTKLGQLQETQYF; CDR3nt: TGTGCCTGGACTAAATTGGGACAGCTACAAGAGACCCAGTACTTC
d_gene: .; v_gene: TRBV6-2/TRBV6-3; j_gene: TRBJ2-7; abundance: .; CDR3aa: CASSYPNREPGYEQYF; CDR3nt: TGTGCCAGCAGTTACCCCAACAGGGAACCAGGATACGAGCAGTACTTC
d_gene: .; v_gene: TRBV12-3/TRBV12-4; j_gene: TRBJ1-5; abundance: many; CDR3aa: CASTLGHHSNQPQHF; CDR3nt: TGTGCCAGCACTCTTGGACATCATAGCAATCAGCCCCAGCATTTT
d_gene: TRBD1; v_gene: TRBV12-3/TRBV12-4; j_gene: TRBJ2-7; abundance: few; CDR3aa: CASRAGTGGEQYF; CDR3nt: TGTGCCAGCAGAGCCGGGACAGGCGGGGAGCAGTACTTC
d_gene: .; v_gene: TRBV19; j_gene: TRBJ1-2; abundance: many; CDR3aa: CASSIRGVSGYTF; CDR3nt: TGTGCCAGTAGTATCCGGGGAGTGAGCGGCTACACCTTC
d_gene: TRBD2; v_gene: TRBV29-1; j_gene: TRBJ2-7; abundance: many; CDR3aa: CSVVWAERGHEQYF; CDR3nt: TGCAGCGTTGTTTGGGCTGAGCGGGGCCACGAGCAGTACTTC
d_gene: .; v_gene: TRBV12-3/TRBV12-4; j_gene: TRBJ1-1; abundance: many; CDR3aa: CASGIQRENTEAFF; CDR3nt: TGTGCCAGCGGAATTCAAAGGGAGAACACTGAAGCTTTCTTT
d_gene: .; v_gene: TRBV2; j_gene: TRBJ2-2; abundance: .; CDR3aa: CASSYRGGNTEELFF; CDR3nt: TGTGCCAGCAGTTACAGGGGGGGGAACACCGAGGAGCTGTTTTTT
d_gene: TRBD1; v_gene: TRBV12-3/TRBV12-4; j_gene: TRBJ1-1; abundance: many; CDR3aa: CAGSRPGTGNTEAFF; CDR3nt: TGTGCCGGCAGTCGTCCCGGGACAGGGAACACTGAAGCTTTCTTT
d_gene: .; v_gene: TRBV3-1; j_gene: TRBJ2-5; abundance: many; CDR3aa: CASSQRLQETQYF; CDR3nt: TGTGCCAGCAGCCAACGGCTACAAGAGACCCAGTACTTC
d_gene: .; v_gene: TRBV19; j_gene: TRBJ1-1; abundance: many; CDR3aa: CASNGGLNTEAFF; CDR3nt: TGTGCCAGCAATGGGGGATTGAACACTGAAGCTTTCTTT
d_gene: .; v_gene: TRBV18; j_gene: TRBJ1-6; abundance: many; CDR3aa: CASSPLPRSNSPLHF; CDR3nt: TGTGCCAGCTCACCACTCCCCAGGTCTAATTCACCCCTCCACTTT
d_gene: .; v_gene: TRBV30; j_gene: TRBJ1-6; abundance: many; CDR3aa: CAWSVPQGNNSPLHF; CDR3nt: TGTGCCTGGAGTGTACCCCAGGGTAATAATTCACCCCTCCACTTT
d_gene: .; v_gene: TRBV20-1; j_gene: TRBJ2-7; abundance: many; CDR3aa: CSATQAAGVYEQYF; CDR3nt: TGCAGTGCAACACAGGCCGCGGGTGTCTACGAGCAGTACTTC
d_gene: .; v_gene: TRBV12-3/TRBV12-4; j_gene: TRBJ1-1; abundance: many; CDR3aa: CASSEQGNTEAFF; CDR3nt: TGTGCCAGCAGCGAACAAGGGAACACTGAAGCTTTCTTT
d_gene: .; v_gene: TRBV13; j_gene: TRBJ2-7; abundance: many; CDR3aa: CASSLGGVTGEQYF; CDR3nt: TGTGCCAGCAGCTTAGGCGGGGTTACAGGCGAGCAGTACTTC
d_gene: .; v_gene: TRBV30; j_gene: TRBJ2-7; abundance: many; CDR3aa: CAWSRGLDEQYF; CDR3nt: TGTGCCTGGAGTAGGGGTTTGGACGAGCAGTACTTC
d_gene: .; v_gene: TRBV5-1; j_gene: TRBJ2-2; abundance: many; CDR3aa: CASRVTGELFF; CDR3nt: TGCGCCAGCAGGGTCACCGGGGAGCTGTTTTTT
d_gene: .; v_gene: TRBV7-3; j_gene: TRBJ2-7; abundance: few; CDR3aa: CASSSNTGTEQYF; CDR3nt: TGTGCCAGCAGCTCCAATACAGGGACCGAGCAGTACTTC